This passage covers 24 T cell receptor beta chains from one sample sequenced in a study of control samples from healthy donors and cancer patients. TCRdb's copy holds only in-frame clones and misses some; the assay was immunoSEQ multiplex PCR. This sample has 65,000 to 100,000 clones, with about 87% found just once. Source material: blood. All receptors come from a man aged 45 to 65 in good health.

V gene TRBV14 combines with J gene TRBJ2-7; no reliable D call. CDR1 SGHDN and CDR2 FVKESK come from the germline V gene. This CDR3 is built from 12 residues. Trimming shortened V by 5 bases and J by 3 bases, and 8 bases separated the two germline ends. The DNA for the CDR3 is TGTGCCAGCAGCTTTACCCGCTACGAGCAGTACTTC. This translates into CASSFTRYEQYF.

The gene calls are TRBV20-1 and TRBJ2-7; TRBD1 is a possible D gene (5 bases). In germline, CDR1 is DFQATT, CDR2 SNEGSKA (reference sequence). The V end was cut by 0 bases, the J end by 8 bases, with 8 bases between. The CDR3 extends over 11 amino acids. The CDR3 protein is CSAREGAQQYV. The CDR3 DNA sequence: TGCAGTGCTAGAGAAGGGGCCCAGCAGTACGTC.

The rearrangement uses TRBV19 and TRBJ2-5; D perhaps matches TRBD1 (5 bases). Trimming removed 5 bases at V and 4 bases at J, with 14 bases between. The CDR3 runs 14 residues. Germline V gives CDR1 LNHDA, CDR2 SQIVND (reference sequence). The CDR3 region has the DNA TGTGCCAGTAGTCTGGACAATTGGGGAGAGACCCAGTACTTC. Translation gives CASSLDNWGETQYF. Full variable domain (rest looked up from reference TRBV19 and TRBJ2-5): DGGITQSPKYLFRKEGQNVTLSCEQNLNHDAMYWYRQDPGQGLRLIYYSQIVNDFQKGDIAEGYSVSREKKESFPLTVTSAQKNPTAFYLCASSLDNWGETQYFGPGTRLLVL.

This clone was picked up one time. The rearrangement uses TRBV14 and TRBJ1-3; 9 bases agree with TRBD1. Germline assignment: CDR1 SGHDN and CDR2 FVKESK. This CDR3 contains 18 residues. V lost 0 bases, J lost 0 bases, and 6 bases stayed unmatched. The CDR3 loop reads CASSQDRDRAYSGNTIYF. CDR3 DNA: TGTGCCAGCAGCCAAGATCGGGACAGGGCTTACTCTGGAAACACCATATATTTT.

The rearrangement links TRBV2 to TRBJ2-5; no firm D call. This CDR3 comprises 14 residues. The germline gives CDR1 SNHLY, CDR2 FYNNEI. V shed 4 bases and J shed 1 base, with 10 bases lying between them. CDR3 residues: CASSVDGRQETQYF. CDR3 in DNA: TGTGCCAGCAGTGTGGATGGGCGCCAAGAGACCCAGTACTTC.

This sequence joins TRBV18 and TRBJ1-2; D not resolved. CDR1 and CDR2 (germline): KGHSH, LQKENI. CDR3 length equals 17 residues. V shed 4 bases and J shed 4 bases, with 22 bases lying between them. CDR3 in DNA: TGTGCCAGCTCACAAAACCTACCGGCGACGGAATCCTATGGCTACACCTTC. It is translated as CASSQNLPATESYGYTF.

The chain is built from TRBV11-3 and TRBJ2-1; 14 nucleotides agree with TRBD2. Germline V gene data show CDR1 as SGHNT and CDR2 as YENEEA. This CDR3 is built from 17 residues. Germline trimming cut 0 bases from V and 8 bases from J; bases unmatched to any gene: 6. The CDR3 DNA reads as TGTGCCAGCAGCTTAGACGTGACTAGCGGGAGGGCCCATGAGCAGTTCTTC. This codes for CASSLDVTSGRAHEQFF.

The chain carries TRBV19 and TRBJ1-1; 7 nucleotides align to TRBD1. The ends lost 1 base at V and 8 bases at J; junction bases unmatched: 13. The CDR3 loop spans 16 amino acids. CDR1 and CDR2 (germline): LNHDA, SQIVND (reference sequence). The CDR3 bases are TGTGCCAGTAGTATAGCCCACATGACAGGGTTGAGAGAAGCTTTCTTT. It is translated as CASSIAHMTGLREAFF.

The chain uses TRBV12-5 and TRBJ2-3, with TRBD2 matching 8 bases. With 0 bases clipped from V and 2 bases from J, the junction kept 10 bases outside the gene matches. Looked up from germline, CDR1 is LGHNT and CDR2 is FRNRAP. There are 18 residues in the CDR3. This chain's CDR3 is CASGLVRDGRANTDTQYF. CDR3 nucleotides: TGTGCTAGTGGTTTGGTACGAGACGGGAGGGCCAACACAGATACGCAGTATTTT.

The J gene is TRBJ2-7, the V gene TRBV2, with 7 bases fitting TRBD2. The CDR3 contains 11 residues. J was trimmed by 5 bases and V by 9 bases; bases with no gene match: 4. Germline CDR1 SNHLY, CDR2 FYNNEI. The DNA of the CDR3 is TGTGCCAGGTTCCTAGCGGACGAGCAGTACTTC. It encodes CARFLADEQYF.

The chain links TRBV24-1 to TRBJ2-2; D is ambiguous. CDR1 and CDR2 from the germline V gene are KGHDR and SFDVKD. V lost 2 bases and J 4 bases, leaving 13 bases between the germline ends. There are 16 residues in the CDR3. The CDR3 region is CATSDWGSEATGELFF. The CDR3 DNA sequence: TGTGCCACCAGTGATTGGGGAAGCGAAGCCACCGGGGAGCTGTTTTTT.

Note on this clone: Mismatch with germline at one junction end may stem from a read error. V is TRBV5-1 and J is TRBJ2-3, with D perhaps matching TRBD1 (6 bases). There are 15 residues in the CDR3. The V gene's germline CDR1 is SGHRS and CDR2 YFSETQ. The CDR3 bases are TGCGCCAGCAGCTTCGTGCAGGGGTTAACAGATACGCAGTGTTTT. Its translation is CASSFVQGLTDTQCF.

V gene TRBV5-6 combines with J gene TRBJ2-2; D is undetermined. This CDR3 spans 13 amino acids. Trimming removed 0 bases at V and 6 bases at J, with 6 bases between. Germline V gene data show CDR1 as SGHDT and CDR2 as YYEEEE. This chain's CDR3 is CASSLGTAGELFF. CDR3 in DNA: TGTGCCAGCAGCTTGGGGACGGCCGGGGAGCTGTTTTTT.

The rearrangement joins TRBV18 to TRBJ1-1, with unresolved D. The CDR3 is 13 residues long. Germline-derived CDR1 and CDR2 are KGHSH and LQKENI. V was cut by 7 bases and J by 2 bases, with 11 bases left in between. CDR3 bases: TGTGCCAGCTTGGGGATGACCAACACTGAAGCTTTCTTT. Protein: CASLGMTNTEAFF.

The rearrangement uses TRBV9 and TRBJ2-1; D is perhaps TRBD2 (6 bases). Trimming took off 2 bases at V and 4 bases at J, with 16 bases between the two ends. The CDR3 spans 16 residues. Germline CDR1 SGDLS, CDR2 YYNGEE. The CDR3 DNA sequence: TGTGCCAGCAGCGTCGGTCCCCCTAGCGCTTACAATGAGCAGTTCTTC. It is translated as CASSVGPPSAYNEQFF.

In its sample, this clone was seen a few times. The chain joins TRBV6-6 to TRBJ1-2; tentative D call: TRBD1 (5 bases). This CDR3 has 14 amino acids. The V end was cut by 0 bases, the J end by 6 bases, with 11 bases between. Germline V CDR1 and CDR2: MNHNY, SVGAGI (reference sequence). The CDR3 coding sequence is TGTGCCAGCAGTTACTCTCAGGGAGCAGATGGCTACACCTTC. Translation gives CASSYSQGADGYTF.

This chain connects TRBV18 to TRBJ2-7, with D possibly TRBD1 on 5 matching bases. The CDR3 is made up of 13 amino acids. V gave up 6 bases and J gave up 4 bases, with 13 bases separating them. CDR1 and CDR2 from the germline V gene are KGHSH and LQKENI. The CDR3 spells CASSRDRIYEQYF. The CDR3 DNA reads TGTGCCAGCTCCCGAGACAGAATATACGAGCAGTACTTC.

The V and J genes are TRBV4-1 and TRBJ1-4, with D possibly being TRBD1 (5 bases). Germline V gene data show CDR1 as MGHRA and CDR2 as YSYEKL. The CDR3 contains 13 residues. V lost 8 bases, J lost 1 base, and 8 bases lay in between. The CDR3 DNA follows: TGCGCCAGCGCAGGGTTAACTAATGAAAAACTGTTTTTT. This translates into CASAGLTNEKLFF.

V and J are TRBV10-3 and TRBJ2-4, with TRBD1 matching 9 bases. The germline V gene has CDR1 ENHRY and CDR2 SYGVKD. CDR3 length: 17 amino acids. J lost 0 bases, V lost 2 bases, and 5 bases had no gene match. The CDR3 protein is CAISEPTGGLAKNIQYF. The CDR3 nucleotides are TGTGCCATCAGTGAGCCTACAGGGGGCCTAGCCAAAAACATTCAGTACTTC.

The chain joins TRBV4-1 to TRBJ1-4; 7 bases map to TRBD1. V trimming: 2 bases; J trimming: 15 bases; junction bases outside the gene matches: 12. The length of the CDR3 is 14 residues. Germline V gene sequence: CDR1 MGHRA, CDR2 YSYEKL. The CDR3 spells CASSQNGGTQGVFF. The CDR3 DNA sequence: TGCGCCAGCAGCCAAAATGGCGGGACGCAGGGGGTGTTTTTT.

CDR3 sequence reads: CASGTQGATKNIQYF. The DNA of the CDR3 is TGTGCCAGTGGAACCCAGGGGGCAACCAAAAACATTCAGTACTTC. The gene calls are TRBV2 and TRBJ2-4; 8 nucleotides line up with TRBD1. CDR3 size: 15 residues. The ends lost 9 bases at V and 2 bases at J; junction bases unmatched: 9. Germline CDR1 is SNHLY and CDR2 is FYNNEI. Together with reference TRBV2 and TRBJ2-4, the CDR3 gives the full variable domain: EPEVTQTPSHQVTQMGQEVILRCVPISNHLYFYWYRQILGQKVEFLVSFYNNEISEKSEIFDDQFSVERPDGSNFTLKIRSTKLEDSAMYFCASGTQGATKNIQYFGAGTRLSVL.

The rearrangement joins TRBV7-9 to TRBJ1-4; D uncertain. This CDR3 is 15 amino acids long. CDR1 is SEHNR and CDR2 is FQNEAQ in the germline V gene (reference sequence). Trimming removed 1 base from V and 0 bases from J, with 6 bases in between. This chain's CDR3 is CASSLGGPTNEKLFF. The CDR3 coding sequence is TGTGCCAGCAGCTTAGGAGGACCAACTAATGAAAAACTGTTTTTT.

The chain links TRBV5-4 to TRBJ1-1; perhaps TRBD1 as D (6 bases). The CDR3 loop spans 13 amino acids. V gave up 2 bases and J gave up 8 bases, with 13 bases separating them. From germline, CDR1 is SGHNT and CDR2 YYREEE (reference sequence). The CDR3 DNA is TGTGCCAGCAGCTTCACAGGGAGTTTGGAAGCTTTCTTT. Amino acid sequence: CASSFTGSLEAFF.

This clone was counted once. The rearrangement links TRBV10-2 to TRBJ1-3; D unclear. Germline V lookup: CDR1 WSHSY, CDR2 SAAADI. The CDR3 is made up of 16 amino acids. Trimming left V 3 bases short and J 0 bases short, with 12 bases between. The CDR3: CASSEGPPGSGNTIYF. CDR3 coding DNA: TGCGCCAGCAGTGAAGGTCCCCCGGGCTCTGGAAACACCATATATTTT.